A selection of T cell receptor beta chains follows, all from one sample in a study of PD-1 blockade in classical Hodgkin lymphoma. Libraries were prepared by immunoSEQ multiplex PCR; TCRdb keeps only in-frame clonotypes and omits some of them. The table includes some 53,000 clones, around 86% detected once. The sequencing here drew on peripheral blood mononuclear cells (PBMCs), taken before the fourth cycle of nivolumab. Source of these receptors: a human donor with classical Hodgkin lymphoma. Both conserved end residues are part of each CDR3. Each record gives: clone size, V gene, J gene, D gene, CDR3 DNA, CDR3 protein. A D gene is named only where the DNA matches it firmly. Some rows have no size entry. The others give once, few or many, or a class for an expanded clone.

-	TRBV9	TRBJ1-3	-	TGTGCCAGCAGCGTAGAGGCAGCCTCAATTTCTGGAAACACCATATATTTT	CASSVEAASISGNTIYF
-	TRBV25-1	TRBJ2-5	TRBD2	TGTGCCAGCAGTGAATTTTTAGCGGGGGGGGAGACCCAGTACTTC	CASSEFLAGGETQYF
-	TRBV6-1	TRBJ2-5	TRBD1	TGTGCCAGCAGTGTCGACAGGGCGATATTAGGAGAGACCCAGTACTTC	CASSVDRAILGETQYF
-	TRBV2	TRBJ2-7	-	TGTGCCAGCAGAGACCCGGGACTCCTCTACGAGCAGTACTTC	CASRDPGLLYEQYF
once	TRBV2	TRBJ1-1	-	TGTGCCAGCAGGATGGGGGCGGAGACTGAAGCTTTCTTT	CASRMGAETEAFF
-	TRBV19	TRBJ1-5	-	TGTGCCAGTAGTATGATGAAGAGGAATAGCAATCAGCCCCAGCATTTT	CASSMMKRNSNQPQHF
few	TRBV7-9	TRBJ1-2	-	TGTGCCAGCAGCTTGCCCAGGGCTGGCTACACCTTC	CASSLPRAGYTF
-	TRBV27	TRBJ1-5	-	TGTGCCAGCAGTTTATTGGGCGGGAGGACCCAACAAAATCAGCCCCAGCATTTT	CASSLLGGRTQQNQPQHF
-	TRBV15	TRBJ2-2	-	TGTGCTACCAGCCTAGGGTCCGAGACCGGGGAGCTGTTTTTT	CATSLGSETGELFF
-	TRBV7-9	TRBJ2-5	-	TGTGCCAGCAGCCCCCCGTTAGGCCCTAGCAACTTC	CASSPPLGPSNF
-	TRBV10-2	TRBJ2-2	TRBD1	TGCGCCAGCAGTCCCGGGACAGGGAATACCGGGGAGCTGTTTTTT	CASSPGTGNTGELFF
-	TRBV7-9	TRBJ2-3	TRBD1	TGTGCCAGCAGCTCCGGGACAGCATCCTTCACAGATACGCAGTATTTT	CASSSGTASFTDTQYF
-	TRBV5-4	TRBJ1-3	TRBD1	TGTGCCAGCAGCTTGGATACAGGGGCTGGAAACACCATATATTTT	CASSLDTGAGNTIYF
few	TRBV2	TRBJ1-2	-	TGTGCCAGCAGACCCGGAGGCTACACCTTC	CASRPGGYTF
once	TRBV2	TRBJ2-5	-	TGTGCCAGCAGTGACCAGGGGGAGACCCAGTACTTC	CASSDQGETQYF
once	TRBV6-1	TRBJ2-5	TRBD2	TGTGCCAGCAGTGCGACTAGCGGGAGCCAAGAGACCCAGTACTTC	CASSATSGSQETQYF
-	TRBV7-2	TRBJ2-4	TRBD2	TGTGCCAGCAGCCTAGGGCCGGGAGGGCCGGCCAAAAACATTCAGTACTTC	CASSLGPGGPAKNIQYF
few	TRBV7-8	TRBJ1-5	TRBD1	TGTGCCAGCAGCTTAGGAAGCTACAGGGGGCACCCCCACAATCAGCCCCAGCATTTT	CASSLGSYRGHPHNQPQHF
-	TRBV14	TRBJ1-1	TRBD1	TGTGCCAGCAGTCCAGGGGGCCCCATGAACACTGAAGCTTTCTTT	CASSPGGPMNTEAFF
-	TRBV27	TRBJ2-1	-	TGTGCCAGCAGTTTTTACAATGAGCAGTTCTTC	CASSFYNEQFF
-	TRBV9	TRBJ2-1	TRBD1	TGTGCCAGCAGCGTAGTGGGACAGGGAGGAAATGAGCAGTTCTTC	CASSVVGQGGNEQFF
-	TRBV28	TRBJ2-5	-	TGTGCCAGCAGTTTGTGGGGAGAGGGGGAGACCCAGTACTTC	CASSLWGEGETQYF
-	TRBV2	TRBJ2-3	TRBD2	TGTGCCAGCAGTGCGGCGGGAGTCGATACGCAGTATTTT	CASSAAGVDTQYF
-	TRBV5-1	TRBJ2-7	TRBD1	TGCGCCAGCAGCTTGGAGTTACAGGGGTCCTACGAGCAGTACTTC	CASSLELQGSYEQYF
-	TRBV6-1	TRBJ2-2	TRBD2	TGTGCCAGCAGTGAACCCGGGACTACCAACACCGGGGAGCTGTTTTTT	CASSEPGTTNTGELFF
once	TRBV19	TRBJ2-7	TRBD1	TGTGCCAGTAGAGACAGGGGGGTCAACGAGCAGTACTTC	CASRDRGVNEQYF
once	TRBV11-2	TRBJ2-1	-	TGTGCCAGCAGCTTAGGAATCTACAATGAGCAGTTCTTC	CASSLGIYNEQFF
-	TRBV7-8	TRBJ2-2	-	TGTGCCAGCACCCAAGCCGGGGAGCTGTTTTTT	CASTQAGELFF
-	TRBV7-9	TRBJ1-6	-	TGTGCCAGCAGCTCCTCACAGGGTTCCTATAATTCACCCCTCCACTTT	CASSSSQGSYNSPLHF
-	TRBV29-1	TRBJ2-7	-	TGCAGCGCTATGGACGGTAGCTCCTACGAGCAGTACTTC	CSAMDGSSYEQYF
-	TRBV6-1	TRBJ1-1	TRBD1	TGTGCCCTCCGGGACAGGCTGAACACTGAAGCTTTCTTT	CALRDRLNTEAFF
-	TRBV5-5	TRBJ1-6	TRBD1	TGTGCCAGCAGCAACCTGCCGGGACAGGGGGGTTCACCCCTCCACTTT	CASSNLPGQGGSPLHF
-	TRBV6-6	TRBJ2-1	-	TGTGCCAGCACCCACAGTAGGGACGTCGAACAGTTCTTC	CASTHSRDVEQFF
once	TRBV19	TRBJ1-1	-	TGTGCCAGTAGTATCCCCCGCAGACCGATTACTGAAGCTTTCTTT	CASSIPRRPITEAFF
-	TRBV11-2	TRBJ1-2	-	TGTGCCAGCAGGGGGGGAGGCTATGGCTACACCTTC	CASRGGGYGYTF
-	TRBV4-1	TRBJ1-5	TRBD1	TGCGCCAGCAGCCTCGGGGGACAGGGGGCAGGTCAGCCCCAGCATTTT	CASSLGGQGAGQPQHF
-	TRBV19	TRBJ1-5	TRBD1	TGTGCCTCCCAGTGGGACAGGGGAGGGTATAGCAATCAGCCCCAGCATTTT	CASQWDRGGYSNQPQHF
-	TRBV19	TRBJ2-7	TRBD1	TGTGCCAGTAGTATACAATGGACAGGCAGCTCCTACGAGCAGTACTTC	CASSIQWTGSSYEQYF
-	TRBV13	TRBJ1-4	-	TGTGCCAGCAGCCCTTCGGGACGGGGTAATGAAAAACTGTTTTTT	CASSPSGRGNEKLFF
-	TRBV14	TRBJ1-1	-	TGTGCCAGCAGCCAGACACCTACGAACACTGAAGCTTTCTTT	CASSQTPTNTEAFF
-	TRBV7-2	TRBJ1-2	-	TGTGCCAGCAGCAGTTACGGGATAAACCGGGACGCCGGCTACACCTTC	CASSSYGINRDAGYTF
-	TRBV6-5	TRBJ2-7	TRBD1	TGTGCCAGCATCGGACAGGGTAAAGGGTCCTACGAGCAGTACTTC	CASIGQGKGSYEQYF
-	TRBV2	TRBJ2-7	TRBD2	TGTGCCAGCAGTGGCCCGCGACTAGCGGGAGATAACGAGCAGTACTTC	CASSGPRLAGDNEQYF
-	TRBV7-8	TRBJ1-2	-	TGTGCCAGCAGCTTAATGCGGGTTGGCTACACCTTC	CASSLMRVGYTF
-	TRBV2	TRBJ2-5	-	TGTGCCAGCAGTCTACAAGAGACCCAGTACTTC	CASSLQETQYF
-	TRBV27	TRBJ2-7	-	TGTGCCAGCAGAGTCGGTCGACTCCCTCACTACGAGCAGTACTTC	CASRVGRLPHYEQYF
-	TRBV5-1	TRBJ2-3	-	TGCGCCAGCAGTTTAGCTCCGGGACCCAGGGAAAATACGCAGTATTTT	CASSLAPGPRENTQYF
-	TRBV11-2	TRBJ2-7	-	TGTGCCAGCAGCTTAGCGGGTTACGAGCAGTACTTC	CASSLAGYEQYF
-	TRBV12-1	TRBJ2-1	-	TGTGCCAGCAGCTTTGATTTTGCGGGAGGGTTGTTCTTC	CASSFDFAGGLFF
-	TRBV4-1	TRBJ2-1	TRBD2	TGCGCCAGCAGCCTTAGCGGGGGGGCCCACAATGAGCAGTTCTTC	CASSLSGGAHNEQFF
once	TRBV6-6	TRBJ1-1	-	TGTGCCAGCAGTTTACAGAACCGGTGGGGCACTGAAGCTTTCTTT	CASSLQNRWGTEAFF
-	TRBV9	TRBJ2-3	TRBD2	TGTGCCAGCAGCGTTGGACTAGGGACAGATACGCAGTATTTT	CASSVGLGTDTQYF